The rows below give T cell receptor beta chains drawn from one sample of a study of T cell repertoires and HLA-DP antigens. No cognate antigen is known for these TCRs. The table came from immunoSEQ multiplex PCR; TCRdb's copy has only in-frame clones and leaves some out. The repertoire holds 85,000 to 90,000 clones, around 86% seen once, with about 1.7% in the top ten. Sequenced sample: CD4+ T cells from PBMCs. These receptors were obtained from a man in his fifties in good health and CMV-seronegative. The CDR3 runs from the conserved cysteine through the conserved F or W. D genes are given only for firm matches. Part of the rows lack a size; the others show once, few, many or a class for expanded clones.

TGTGCCAGCACCAACCGGGACAGGTACTACGAGCAGTACTTC,CASTNRDRYYEQYF,14,TRBJ2-7,NA,TRBV28,TRBD1
TGCGCCAGCAGCCAGGCTGACACTAGCGGGATGGTGAATGAGCAGTTCTTC,CASSQADTSGMVNEQFF,17,TRBJ2-1,NA,TRBV4-1,TRBD2
TGTGCCAGCAGTTTTGGGGTCGGTACGCAGTATTTT,CASSFGVGTQYF,12,TRBJ2-3,once,TRBV28,NA
TGTGCCAGCAGCCCACAGGGGATCGGTGGCTACACCTTC,CASSPQGIGGYTF,13,TRBJ1-2,NA,TRBV5-5,TRBD1
TGTGCCAGCAGTCCTACCCTAGGGACAGGGGTTCAGCCCCAGCATTTT,CASSPTLGTGVQPQHF,16,TRBJ1-5,NA,TRBV28,TRBD1
TGCGCCAGCAGTGAGTCGATGGCTAGCGGTTCCTACGAGCAGTACTTC,CASSESMASGSYEQYF,16,TRBJ2-7,NA,TRBV10-2,TRBD2
TGTGCCAGCAGCTTAGAGGGGACAATTGCTTCACCCCTCCACTTT,CASSLEGTIASPLHF,15,TRBJ1-6,NA,TRBV7-6,NA
TGTGCCAGCAGCGTACTTGGACTAGGATCCTACAATGAGCAGTTCTTC,CASSVLGLGSYNEQFF,16,TRBJ2-1,NA,TRBV9,TRBD2
TGTGCCAGCAGACAAACAGGGGTCCCCGAGCAGTACTTC,CASRQTGVPEQYF,13,TRBJ2-7,NA,TRBV2,TRBD1
TGTGCCTGGAGTGTAGGACTAGCAGGAGAGACCCAGTACTTC,CAWSVGLAGETQYF,14,TRBJ2-5,once,TRBV30,TRBD2
TGTGCCCAAGAGGGACAGGGGCAGAACGAGCAGTACTTC,CAQEGQGQNEQYF,13,TRBJ2-7,NA,TRBV30,TRBD1
TGTGCCAGCAGCGGCGGACTAGCGGGGGAATTGAACACCGGGGAGCTGTTTTTT,CASSGGLAGELNTGELFF,18,TRBJ2-2,NA,TRBV9,TRBD2
TGTGCCAGCAGCGTAGACAGGGGGCGCTCGGACGAGCAGTACTTC,CASSVDRGRSDEQYF,15,TRBJ2-7,NA,TRBV5-4,TRBD1
TGCGCCAGCAGCCGGGACGGCGCCGAGCAGTACTTC,CASSRDGAEQYF,12,TRBJ2-7,NA,TRBV5-1,NA
TGTGCCAGCAGTTACTGGCAGACAGGAGGGAAGACCCAGTACTTC,CASSYWQTGGKTQYF,15,TRBJ2-5,NA,TRBV6-6,NA
TGTGCCAGCAGCGGGGCAGGGTGGGAGCAGTACTTC,CASSGAGWEQYF,12,TRBJ2-7,NA,TRBV6-5,NA
TGTGCCAGCAGCTCGGTCACTGAAGCTTTCTTT,CASSSVTEAFF,11,TRBJ1-1,few,TRBV5-4,NA
TGTGCCAGCAGCCAGAGACAGGAGGTCTTGTTAACGAGGGAGCTGTTTTTT,CASSQRQEVLLTRELFF,17,TRBJ2-2,NA,TRBV7-6,NA